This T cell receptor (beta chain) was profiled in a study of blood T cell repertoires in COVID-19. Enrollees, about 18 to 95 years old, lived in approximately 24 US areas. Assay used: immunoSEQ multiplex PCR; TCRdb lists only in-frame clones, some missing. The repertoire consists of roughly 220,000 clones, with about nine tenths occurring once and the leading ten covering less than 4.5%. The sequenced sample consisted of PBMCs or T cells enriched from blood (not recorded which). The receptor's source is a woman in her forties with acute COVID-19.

CDR3 DNA sequence: TGTGCCAGCAGTGACGAGGGGGCTAGCACAGATACGCAGTATTTT. Protein product: CASSDEGASTDTQYF. This chain connects TRBV2 to TRBJ2-3, with 7 bases matching TRBD1. Germline CDR1 is SNHLY and CDR2 is FYNNEI. The CDR3 length is 15 residues. Trimming took 3 bases from V and 0 from J; bases not matched to a gene: 3.